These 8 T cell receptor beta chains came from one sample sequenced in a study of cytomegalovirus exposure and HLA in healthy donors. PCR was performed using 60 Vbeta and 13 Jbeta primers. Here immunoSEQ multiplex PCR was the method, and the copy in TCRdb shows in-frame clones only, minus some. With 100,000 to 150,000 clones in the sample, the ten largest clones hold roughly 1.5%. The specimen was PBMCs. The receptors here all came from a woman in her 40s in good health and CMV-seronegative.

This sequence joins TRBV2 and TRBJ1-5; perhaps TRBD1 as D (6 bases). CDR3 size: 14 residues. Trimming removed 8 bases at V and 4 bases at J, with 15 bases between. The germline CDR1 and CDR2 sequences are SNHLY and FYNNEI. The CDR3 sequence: CASALTGRNQPQHF. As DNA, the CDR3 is TGTGCCAGCGCCCTGACAGGTAGGAATCAGCCCCAGCATTTT.

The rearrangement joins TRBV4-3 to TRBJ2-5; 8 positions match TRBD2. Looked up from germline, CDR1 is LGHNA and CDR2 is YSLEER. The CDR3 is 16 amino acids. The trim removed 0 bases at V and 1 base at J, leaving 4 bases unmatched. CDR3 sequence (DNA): TGCGCCAGCAGCCAAGATCTACGGGGGGGCCAAGAGACCCAGTACTTC. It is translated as CASSQDLRGGQETQYF.

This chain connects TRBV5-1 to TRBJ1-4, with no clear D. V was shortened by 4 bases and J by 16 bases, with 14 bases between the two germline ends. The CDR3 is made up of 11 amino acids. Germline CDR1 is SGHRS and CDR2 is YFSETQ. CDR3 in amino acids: CASSLVLLWFF. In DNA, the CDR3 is TGCGCCAGCAGCCTCGTTTTATTGTGGTTTTTT.

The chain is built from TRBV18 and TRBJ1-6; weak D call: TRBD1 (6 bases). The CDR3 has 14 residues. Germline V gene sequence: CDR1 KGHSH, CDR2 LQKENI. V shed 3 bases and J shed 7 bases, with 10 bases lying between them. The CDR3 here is CASSPPGHNSPLHF. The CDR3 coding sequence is TGTGCCAGCTCACCCCCGGGACACAATTCACCCCTCCACTTT.

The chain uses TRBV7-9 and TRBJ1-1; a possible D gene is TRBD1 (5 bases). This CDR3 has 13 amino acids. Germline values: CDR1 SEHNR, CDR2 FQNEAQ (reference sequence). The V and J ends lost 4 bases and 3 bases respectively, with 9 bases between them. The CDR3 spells CASSSRQYTEAFF. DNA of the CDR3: TGTGCCAGCAGCTCTCGACAGTACACTGAAGCTTTCTTT.

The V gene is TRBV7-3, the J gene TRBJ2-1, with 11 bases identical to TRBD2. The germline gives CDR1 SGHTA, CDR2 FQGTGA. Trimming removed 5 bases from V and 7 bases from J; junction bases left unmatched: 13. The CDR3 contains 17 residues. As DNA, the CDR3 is TGTGCCAGCAGCCCGCGTGGACTAGCGGGCCCTTATAATGAGCAGTTCTTC. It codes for CASSPRGLAGPYNEQFF.

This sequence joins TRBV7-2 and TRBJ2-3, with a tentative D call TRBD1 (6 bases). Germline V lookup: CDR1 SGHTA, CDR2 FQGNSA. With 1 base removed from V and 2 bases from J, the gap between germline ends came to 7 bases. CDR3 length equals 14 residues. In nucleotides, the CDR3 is TGTGCCAGCAGCTTAGGGACAGTCACAGATACGCAGTATTTT. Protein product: CASSLGTVTDTQYF.

The CDR3 here is CASSLVRETGELFF. CDR3 DNA sequence: TGTGCCAGCAGCTTAGTGAGGGAGACCGGGGAGCTGTTTTTT. V gene TRBV11-2 combines with J gene TRBJ2-2; perhaps TRBD2 as D (5 bases). The V and J ends lost 1 base and 5 bases respectively, with 8 bases between them. Germline CDR1 is SGHAT and CDR2 is FQNNGV. The CDR3 contains 14 residues.